These 28 T cell receptor beta chains originate from one sample sequenced in a study of shared clonotypes between healthy human individuals. TCRdb keeps only in-frame clones here, not all; method: immunoSEQ multiplex PCR. The table shows around 1,000,000 clones, with 70% to 80% occurring only once. Input material: memory CD4+ T cells from PBMCs. Indicated subset: CD45RA-negative fraction. The receptors were gathered from a man aged 18 to 35 in good health. Some clones in this sample may be carry-over from other donors' samples.

Regarding this clone: One end of the junction varies from germline; a read error may be responsible. The chain joins TRBV7-2 to TRBJ2-7; 11 bases line up with TRBD2. Germline V gene lookup returns CDR1 SGHTA and CDR2 FQGNSA. The CDR3 extends over 15 amino acids. The CDR3 spells CASSLLPTSGSSSDF. The CDR3 nucleotides read TGTGCCAGCAGCCTACTACCTACTAGCGGGAGTTCATCGGACTTC.

The rearrangement links TRBV6-1 to TRBJ2-7, with D unclear. The CDR3 runs to 14 residues. Germline V gene sequence: CDR1 MNHNS, CDR2 SASEGT. Between the trimmed V and J ends, which lost 5 bases and 2 bases, there was a span of 13 bases. The CDR3 region is CASSRSAYAYEQYF. In nucleotides, the CDR3 is TGTGCCAGCAGTCGTTCGGCCTATGCCTACGAGCAGTACTTC.

The chain couples TRBV7-8 to TRBJ2-3; TRBD2 aligns across 7 bases. The CDR3 sequence is 15 residues long. V shed 5 bases and J 4 bases; nucleotides not matched to a gene: 9. Germline assignment: CDR1 SGHVS and CDR2 FQNEAQ. The CDR3 DNA reads TGTGCCAGCAGCCCCGGGCGCGGGAGAGCAGATACGCAGTATTTT. As protein: CASSPGRGRADTQYF.

This clone turned up a few times. Other DNA sequences in the sample encode the same CDR3. V and J are TRBV6-1 and TRBJ1-2; D unclear. Germline-derived CDR1 and CDR2 are MNHNS and SASEGT. The V end was cut by 0 bases, the J end by 2 bases, with 7 bases between. This CDR3 spans 14 amino acids. The CDR3 region is CASSEAGTNYGYTF. Written as DNA, the CDR3 is TGTGCCAGCAGTGAAGCCGGAACCAACTATGGCTACACCTTC.

V gene TRBV7-3 combines with J gene TRBJ2-4, with D tentatively TRBD2 (5 bases). CDR1 is SGHTA, CDR2 FQGTGA, per germline. The V gene lost 5 bases and the J gene lost 8 bases, with 13 bases spanning the gap. The CDR3 length is 13 residues. CDR3 nucleotide sequence: TGTGCCAGCAGCCCCGGAGGTGGAGACATTCAGTACTTC. Protein sequence: CASSPGGGDIQYF.

This clone was seen only once. The chain combines TRBV10-1 with TRBJ2-7, with D perhaps matching TRBD1 (5 bases). Germline CDR1 reads WNHNN; CDR2 reads SYGVQD (reference sequence). The V end was cut by 0 bases, the J end by 4 bases, with 10 bases between. The CDR3 extends over 14 amino acids. CDR3 residues: CASSESGDRYEQYF. In DNA form, the CDR3 reads TGCGCCAGCAGTGAGTCAGGGGATCGGTACGAGCAGTACTTC.

The V gene is TRBV7-3, the J gene TRBJ2-3; 8 nucleotides align to TRBD2. V lost 4 bases to trimming and J lost 2 bases; unmatched junction nucleotides: 14. This CDR3 has 18 amino acids. Looked up from germline, CDR1 is SGHTA and CDR2 is FQGTGA. The CDR3 DNA reads TGTGCCAGCAGCTCCAGGCCTGGGGCGGGAGGTTCCACAGATACGCAGTATTTT. As protein: CASSSRPGAGGSTDTQYF.

This chain uses TRBV28 with TRBJ2-1; 9 bases fit TRBD2. V shed 3 bases, J shed 7 bases, and the junction held 7 bases outside the gene matches. Germline V lookup: CDR1 MDHEN, CDR2 SYDVKM. The CDR3 runs 15 residues. This CDR3 is CASSFLLAGLNEQFF. In DNA form, the CDR3 reads TGTGCCAGCAGTTTTTTGCTAGCGGGACTAAATGAGCAGTTCTTC. The full variable domain, in which reference TRBV28 and TRBJ2-1 provide the parts outside the CDR3, is DVKVTQSSRYLVKRTGEKVFLECVQDMDHENMFWYRQDPGLGLRLIYFSYDVKMKEKGDIPEGYSVSREKKERFSLILESASTNQTSMYLCASSFLLAGLNEQFFGPGTRLTVL.

The genes are TRBV2 and TRBJ2-7; maybe TRBD1 (6 bases). The CDR3 covers 14 residues. Germline V gives CDR1 SNHLY, CDR2 FYNNEI. V was clipped by 1 base and J by 3 bases, with 10 bases between them. The DNA for the CDR3 is TGTGCCAGCAGTGAAGACAGGGTCGGCTACGAGCAGTACTTC. As protein: CASSEDRVGYEQYF.

The chain is built from TRBV5-4 and TRBJ1-2; possibly TRBD1 for D (5 bases). Trimming removed 6 bases at V and 4 bases at J, with 19 bases between. The length of the CDR3 is 15 residues. Germline CDR1 reads SGHNT; CDR2 reads YYREEE (reference sequence). The CDR3 protein is CASTSLGGTSYGYTF. CDR3 DNA sequence: TGTGCCAGCACCTCATTGGGGGGAACCTCCTATGGCTACACCTTC.

J is TRBJ1-1 and V is TRBV5-1, with 8 bases aligning to TRBD1. Germline assignment: CDR1 SGHRS and CDR2 YFSETQ. The CDR3 runs 17 residues. Trimming cost V 4 bases and J 0 bases; bases outside gene matches: 11. Written as DNA, the CDR3 is TGCGCCAGCAGCCCGACCCAGGGGGCCATCATGAACACTGAAGCTTTCTTT. The encoded protein is CASSPTQGAIMNTEAFF.

This clone was detected only a few times. This chain uses TRBV18 with TRBJ2-3, with D possibly matching TRBD1 (6 bases). CDR1 is KGHSH, CDR2 LQKENI, per germline. This CDR3 is built from 14 residues. Trimming took off 4 bases at V and 3 bases at J, with 11 bases between the two ends. This CDR3 reads CASSLQGLTDTQYF. In DNA form, the CDR3 reads TGTGCCAGCTCACTACAGGGTTTAACAGATACGCAGTATTTT.

Concerning this clone: The sample holds other DNA sequences that translate to the same CDR3. The chain recombines TRBV15 with TRBJ2-5; D not resolved. Germline loops: CDR1 LNHNV, CDR2 YYDKDF (reference sequence). V was cut by 1 base and J by 2 bases, with 2 bases left in between. The CDR3 runs 12 residues. CDR3 in DNA: TGTGCCACCAGCAGAGCACAAGAGACCCAGTACTTC. Amino acid sequence: CATSRAQETQYF.

V gene TRBV11-2 combines with J gene TRBJ2-7; TRBD1 is a possible D gene (6 bases). This CDR3 spans 14 amino acids. The germline V gene has CDR1 SGHAT and CDR2 FQNNGV. The V gene lost 4 bases and the J gene lost 2 bases, with 12 bases spanning the gap. CDR3 sequence: CASSSYRETYEQYF. CDR3 in DNA: TGTGCCAGCAGCTCCTACAGGGAAACCTACGAGCAGTACTTC.

The rearrangement joins TRBV28 to TRBJ2-2, with 7 positions matching TRBD2. CDR3 length: 15 residues. Germline CDR1 MDHEN, CDR2 SYDVKM. J was trimmed by 2 bases and V by 5 bases; bases with no gene match: 5. CDR3 amino acids: CASSPAGRNTGELFF. The CDR3 nucleotides read TGTGCCAGCAGTCCAGCGGGGCGAAACACCGGGGAGCTGTTTTTT.

The chain is built from TRBV7-2 and TRBJ2-7; D might be TRBD2 (6 bases). The germline V gene encodes CDR1 SGHTA and CDR2 FQGNSA. Trimming pared 5 bases from V and 6 bases from J, leaving 23 bases between. This CDR3 has 16 amino acids. CDR3 DNA sequence: TGTGCCAGCAGCCTCAATTCCGGGGGAAAATACCGCGAGCAGTACTTC. Translation: CASSLNSGGKYREQYF.

The chain is built from TRBV5-1 and TRBJ1-2, with 12 bases that match TRBD1. The junction had 0 bases not matched to a gene; V was cut back by 4 bases and J by 2 bases. CDR1 and CDR2 from the germline V gene are SGHRS and YFSETQ. This CDR3 comprises 14 residues. The CDR3 here is CASSGTGGNYGYTF. The CDR3 DNA is TGCGCCAGCAGCGGGACAGGGGGCAACTATGGCTACACCTTC.

CDR3 bases: TGTGCCAGCAGCAAGACGAAACAGGGCCATACGCAGTATTTT. Residues: CASSKTKQGHTQYF. The chain uses TRBV21-1 and TRBJ2-3; the table's D gene call, TRBD1, was not cross checked with the DNA. TRBV21-1 is given as a pseudogene. The CDR3 is made up of 14 amino acids.

The gene calls are TRBV9 and TRBJ2-5; TRBD2 matches at 11 bases. Germline lookup yields CDR1 SGDLS and CDR2 YYNGEE. V shed 0 bases, J shed 4 bases, and the junction held 5 bases outside the gene matches. The CDR3 runs to 16 residues. The CDR3 DNA reads as TGTGCCAGCAGCGTAGATTTAGCGGGAGGGCGAGAGACCCAGTACTTC. Protein sequence: CASSVDLAGGRETQYF.

This clone showed up many times. The chain employs TRBV4-1 and TRBJ1-4; tentative D call: TRBD1 (5 bases). Trimming removed 1 base from V and 4 bases from J, with 10 bases in between. The V gene's germline CDR1 is MGHRA and CDR2 YSYEKL. The CDR3 runs 15 residues. CDR3 sequence (DNA): TGCGCCAGCAGCCAAGGGGACGGCGGTAATGAAAAACTGTTTTTT. Protein: CASSQGDGGNEKLFF.

This chain joins TRBV30 and TRBJ2-3; weak D call: TRBD2 (5 bases). This CDR3 comprises 14 residues. Looked up from germline, CDR1 is GTSNPN and CDR2 is SVGIG (reference sequence). The V end was cut by 4 bases, the J end by 3 bases, with 14 bases between. The CDR3: CAWTYGILTDTQYF. CDR3 in DNA: TGTGCCTGGACCTACGGGATCCTGACAGATACGCAGTATTTT.

The gene calls are TRBV25-1 and TRBJ1-6; D perhaps matches TRBD1 (5 bases). The V and J ends lost 2 bases and 7 bases respectively, with 12 bases between them. CDR3 length: 15 amino acids. CDR1 and CDR2 from the germline V gene are MGHDK and SYGVNS. As DNA, the CDR3 is TGTGCCAGCAGTGAAGGGGGGGTTGGCAATTCACCCCTCCACTTT. Its protein is CASSEGGVGNSPLHF.

V and J are TRBV15 and TRBJ1-4, with D possibly being TRBD1 (6 bases). The CDR3 sequence is 15 residues long. V lost 0 bases, J lost 4 bases, and 9 bases lay in between. Germline CDR1 reads LNHNV; CDR2 reads YYDKDF (reference sequence). The CDR3 bases are TGTGCCACCAGCAGAGAGAGGGGGAGTAATGAAAAACTGTTTTTT. Its protein product is CATSRERGSNEKLFF.

J is TRBJ1-2 and V is TRBV5-1, with 8 bases lining up with TRBD1. Germline-derived CDR1 and CDR2 are SGHRS and YFSETQ. V gave up 4 bases and J gave up 6 bases; unmatched junction bases: 11. This CDR3 comprises 15 residues. This CDR3 is CASSREQGAADGYTF. CDR3 sequence (DNA): TGCGCCAGCAGCCGGGAGCAGGGGGCGGCCGATGGCTACACCTTC.

This clone appeared a single time. The CDR3 DNA is TGTGCCAGCAACAATTGGGGACAGAGCTCCTACGAGCAGTACTTC. This gives the protein CASNNWGQSSYEQYF. This chain links TRBV5-6 with TRBJ2-7; 7 bases fit TRBD1. Germline V gives CDR1 SGHDT, CDR2 YYEEEE. Trimming took 6 bases from V and 0 from J; bases not matched to a gene: 9. This CDR3 spans 15 amino acids.

V gene TRBV5-6 combines with J gene TRBJ2-3; D remains unclear. Germline V gene lookup returns CDR1 SGHDT and CDR2 YYEEEE. V was trimmed by 2 bases and J by 1 base, leaving 11 bases between them. The CDR3 has 15 residues. CDR3 nucleotide sequence: TGTGCCAGCAGCTTAGGACCCCGCGGCACAGATACGCAGTATTTT. Protein: CASSLGPRGTDTQYF.

In its sample, this clone was seen once. V and J are TRBV7-9 and TRBJ2-2; TRBD1 matches at 9 bases. Germline assignment: CDR1 SEHNR and CDR2 FQNEAQ (reference sequence). This CDR3 has 15 amino acids. V lost 3 bases, J lost 3 bases, and 2 bases stayed unmatched. The CDR3 coding sequence is TGTGCCAGCAGCTTTTGGACAGGGGACACCGGGGAGCTGTTTTTT. Amino acids: CASSFWTGDTGELFF.

The chain couples TRBV6-6 to TRBJ1-5; D is ambiguous. CDR1 is MNHNY, CDR2 SVGAGI, per germline (reference sequence). There are 15 residues in the CDR3. Trimming removed 5 bases at V and 7 bases at J, with 18 bases between. CDR3 nucleotides: TGTGCCAGCAGTCCCGCGGGTAACGGTCTCCAGCCCCAGCATTTT. Its protein product is CASSPAGNGLQPQHF.